Below are 25 T cell receptor beta chains sequenced from a single sample in a study of cytomegalovirus exposure and HLA in healthy donors. Researchers ran the PCR with 60 Vbeta and 13 Jbeta primers. Profiled with immunoSEQ multiplex PCR; TCRdb holds only in-frame clones, not every one. The data hold around 150,000 clones, with more than 60% observed a single time. The sequenced material came from PBMCs. The source is a male donor in good health and CMV-seronegative.

The CDR3 DNA follows: TGTGCCAGCAGCGATATACTAGAGGGCGGAGAGACCCAGTACTTC. Translated: CASSDILEGGETQYF. The chain is built from TRBV14 and TRBJ2-5; D might be TRBD2 (5 bases). Germline CDR1 and CDR2: SGHDN and FVKESK. This CDR3 has 15 residues. Trimming took off 5 bases at V and 4 bases at J, with 17 bases between the two ends.

This clone was found a few times. The chain is built from TRBV25-1 and TRBJ1-4; possibly TRBD1 for D (5 bases). CDR1 is MGHDK and CDR2 is SYGVNS in the germline V gene. Trimming removed 9 bases from V and 6 bases from J, with 20 bases in between. The CDR3 is 15 amino acids. The DNA of the CDR3 is TGTGCCAGGGACCGAAGGGGATTTTCCTATGAAAAACTGTTTTTT. It specifies CARDRRGFSYEKLFF.

This chain connects TRBV19 to TRBJ2-1; the match to TRBD1 covers 7 bases. Per the germline V gene, CDR1 is LNHDA and CDR2 is SQIVND (reference sequence). The trim removed 6 bases at V and 7 bases at J, leaving 3 bases unmatched. This CDR3 has 12 amino acids. The CDR3 nucleotides read TGTGCCAGTAGCAACAGGGGTAATGAGCAGTTCTTC. Its protein is CASSNRGNEQFF. Looking up the rest from reference TRBV19 and TRBJ2-1 gives the full variable domain: DGGITQSPKYLFRKEGQNVTLSCEQNLNHDAMYWYRQDPGQGLRLIYYSQIVNDFQKGDIAEGYSVSREKKESFPLTVTSAQKNPTAFYLCASSNRGNEQFFGPGTRLTVL.

This clone was counted between two and nine times. The V and J genes are TRBV6-5 and TRBJ1-2; 8 bases agree with TRBD1. CDR1 MNHEY and CDR2 SVGAGI come from the germline V gene. With 10 bases clipped from V and 2 bases from J, the junction kept 6 bases outside the gene matches. This CDR3 has 13 amino acids. The CDR3 DNA is TGTGCCACCCGACGGACAGGGAACTATGGCTACACCTTC. This gives the protein CATRRTGNYGYTF.

The chain carries TRBV19 and TRBJ1-1, with 9 bases fitting TRBD1. The CDR3 totals 10 residues. Germline lookup yields CDR1 LNHDA and CDR2 SQIVND (reference sequence). Trimming at V came to 8 bases and at J to 9 bases, leaving 1 base not matched to a gene. The CDR3 spells CASYRGQAFF. As DNA, the CDR3 is TGTGCCAGTTACAGGGGGCAAGCTTTCTTT.

This clone appeared once. The CDR3 nucleotides are TGCAGCGTCCTGACAGGCTCAGGCTACACCTTC. Its translation: CSVLTGSGYTF. This chain joins TRBV29-1 and TRBJ1-2; maybe TRBD1 (6 bases). Germline V CDR1 and CDR2: SQVTM, ANQGSEA. Between the trimmed V and J ends, which lost 6 bases and 8 bases, there was a span of 13 bases. The CDR3 runs 11 residues.

The rearrangement joins TRBV7-6 to TRBJ2-7, with 9 bases aligning to TRBD1. V dropped 5 bases and J dropped 2; count of bases not matched to a gene: 7. This CDR3 comprises 15 residues. Per germline, CDR1 SGHVS and CDR2 FNYEAQ. The DNA of the CDR3 is TGTGCCAGCAGCGCCGGGACAGGGCGAACCTACGAGCAGTACTTC. The encoded protein is CASSAGTGRTYEQYF.

This clone was counted a single time. J is TRBJ1-2 and V is TRBV5-4; no definite D call. V lost 0 bases, J lost 5 bases, and 8 bases lay in between. The CDR3 covers 13 residues. In germline, CDR1 is SGHNT, CDR2 YYREEE (reference sequence). The CDR3 loop is CASSLDKTYGYTF. The CDR3 nucleotides read TGTGCCAGCAGCTTGGACAAGACTTATGGCTACACCTTC.

The gene calls are TRBV7-2 and TRBJ2-3; tentative D call: TRBD2 (6 bases). Germline CDR1 and CDR2: SGHTA and FQGNSA. CDR3 length equals 15 residues. Trimming removed 3 bases at V and 0 bases at J, with 10 bases between. The CDR3 sequence is CASSFPGVSTDTQYF. DNA of the CDR3: TGTGCCAGCAGCTTCCCGGGGGTTAGCACAGATACGCAGTATTTT.

The CDR3 reads CASSLSGGHGELFF. The CDR3 DNA follows: TGTGCCAGCAGCTTGTCGGGGGGGCACGGGGAGCTGTTTTTT. V gene TRBV5-4 combines with J gene TRBJ2-2, with 8 bases that match TRBD2. V trimming: 1 base; J trimming: 7 bases; junction bases outside the gene matches: 3. This CDR3 region has 14 residues. Germline CDR1 is SGHNT and CDR2 is YYREEE (reference sequence).

CDR3 sequence: CAWSVLVGPQHF. The CDR3 nucleotides read TGTGCCTGGAGTGTACTGGTTGGGCCCCAGCATTTT. The chain employs TRBV30 and TRBJ1-5; D ambiguous. The V gene lost 0 bases and the J gene lost 9 bases, with 9 bases spanning the gap. The CDR3 runs 12 residues. Germline V gene lookup returns CDR1 GTSNPN and CDR2 SVGIG (reference sequence).

This clone was counted a few times. The chain carries TRBV4-1 and TRBJ1-1; D uncertain. Germline CDR1 MGHRA, CDR2 YSYEKL. V lost 2 bases, J lost 0 bases, and 10 bases lay in between. The CDR3 spans 15 residues. The DNA of the CDR3 is TGCGCCAGCAGCCAACAGATTACAGTGAACACTGAAGCTTTCTTT. Protein sequence: CASSQQITVNTEAFF.

The rearrangement joins TRBV2 to TRBJ1-6; D remains unclear. Germline CDR1 reads SNHLY; CDR2 reads FYNNEI. CDR3 length equals 15 residues. V was shortened by 1 base and J by 6 bases, with 10 bases between the two germline ends. Here the CDR3 reads CASSEETATNSPLHF. CDR3 in DNA: TGTGCCAGCAGTGAAGAAACAGCTACTAATTCACCCCTCCACTTT.

V and J are TRBV2 and TRBJ2-1, with a tentative D call TRBD2 (6 bases). This CDR3 has 15 amino acids. Germline lookup yields CDR1 SNHLY and CDR2 FYNNEI. With 2 bases removed from V and 7 bases from J, the gap between germline ends came to 15 bases. The CDR3 sequence is CASSERLALRNEQFF. The CDR3 coding sequence is TGTGCCAGCAGTGAACGGCTAGCGTTACGGAATGAGCAGTTCTTC.

This clone was recorded a few times. The chain is built from TRBV5-6 and TRBJ1-1, with no clear D. Germline CDR1 is SGHDT and CDR2 is YYEEEE. This CDR3 comprises 15 residues. V was shortened by 0 bases and J by 0 bases, with 9 bases between the two germline ends. CDR3 coding DNA: TGTGCCAGCAGCTTGGTTGGCACCATGAACACTGAAGCTTTCTTT. As protein: CASSLVGTMNTEAFF. The full variable domain, completed using reference TRBV5-6 and TRBJ1-1, is DAGVTQSPTHLIKTRGQQVTLRCSPKSGHDTVSWYQQALGQGPQFIFQYYEEEERQRGNFPDRFSGHQFPNYSSELNVNALLLGDSALYLCASSLVGTMNTEAFFGQGTRLTVV.

The V call is TRBV6-5, the J call TRBJ1-2, with TRBD1 matching 8 bases. With 0 bases clipped from V and 4 bases from J, the junction kept 4 bases outside the gene matches. This CDR3 spans 15 amino acids. Germline assignment: CDR1 MNHEY and CDR2 SVGAGI. In DNA, the CDR3 is TGTGCCAGCAGTTACTCGAATACAGGGGGCTATGGCTACACCTTC. It translates to CASSYSNTGGYGYTF.

This clone was detected only a few times. The CDR3 spells CASSLGQGIRDGYTF. CDR3 in DNA: TGTGCCAGCAGCTTGGGACAGGGGATAAGGGATGGCTACACCTTC. The rearrangement joins TRBV7-9 to TRBJ1-2; 10 bases match TRBD1. The CDR3 extends over 15 amino acids. Per the germline V gene, CDR1 is SEHNR and CDR2 is FQNEAQ (reference sequence). Unmatched junction bases numbered 7, after V lost 3 bases and J lost 6 bases.

This clone was counted only a few times. The rearrangement links TRBV19 to TRBJ1-1; unclear D gene. The CDR3 is made up of 13 amino acids. Trimming stripped 6 bases from V and 3 bases from J, with 11 bases between. Germline CDR1 and CDR2: LNHDA and SQIVND (reference sequence). The chain's CDR3 is CASSPELYTEAFF. In DNA form, the CDR3 reads TGTGCCAGTAGCCCCGAGCTATACACTGAAGCTTTCTTT.

V is TRBV5-6 and J is TRBJ2-7; D possibly corresponds to TRBD2 (6 bases). The CDR3 totals 14 residues. Germline V gene data show CDR1 as SGHDT and CDR2 as YYEEEE. The V and J ends lost 4 bases and 5 bases respectively, with 16 bases between them. The CDR3 nucleotides read TGTGCCAGCAGCCCCTGGGACTGGAAAAACGAGCAGTACTTC. Translated, it gives CASSPWDWKNEQYF.

The rearrangement joins TRBV4-1 to TRBJ1-1; the match to TRBD1 covers 9 bases. CDR3 length equals 15 residues. Germline CDR1 reads MGHRA; CDR2 reads YSYEKL. With V trimmed by 0 bases and J by 6 bases, 5 bases remained unmatched. The CDR3 protein is CASSQDPGQGPEAFF. For the CDR3, the DNA is TGCGCCAGCAGCCAAGACCCGGGACAGGGTCCTGAAGCTTTCTTT.

The chain couples TRBV5-6 to TRBJ1-1; tentatively, D is TRBD1 (5 bases). Germline lookup yields CDR1 SGHDT and CDR2 YYEEEE. This CDR3 has 13 amino acids. The germline V and J ends were trimmed by 6 bases and 1 base, with 10 bases remaining between them. CDR3 bases: TGTGCCAGCAATTGGGGCGCGAACACTGAAGCTTTCTTT. Amino acids: CASNWGANTEAFF.

The chain links TRBV18 to TRBJ1-2, with TRBD1 identical over 7 bases. Germline CDR1 is KGHSH and CDR2 is LQKENI. V lost 3 bases, J lost 4 bases, and 8 bases stayed unmatched. The CDR3 length is 15 residues. Here the CDR3 DNA reads TGTGCCAGCTCACCCTTCGGGACAGCGCTCTATGGCTACACCTTC. Translating gives CASSPFGTALYGYTF. Looking up the rest from reference TRBV18 and TRBJ1-2 gives the full variable domain: NAGVMQNPRHLVRRRGQEARLRCSPMKGHSHVYWYRQLPEEGLKFMVYLQKENIIDESGMPKERFSAEFPKEGPSILRIQQVVRGDSAAYFCASSPFGTALYGYTFGSGTRLTVV.

This clone came up a few times. The chain uses TRBV11-2 and TRBJ2-1; D perhaps matches TRBD2 (5 bases). The CDR3 is made up of 13 amino acids. The V end lost 6 bases, the J end lost 3 bases, and 9 bases lay between the germline ends. Germline CDR1 is SGHAT and CDR2 is FQNNGV. The CDR3 loop is CASREAVYNEQFF. As DNA, the CDR3 is TGTGCCAGCAGGGAAGCGGTCTACAATGAGCAGTTCTTC.

The chain links TRBV18 to TRBJ2-1, with 10 bases identical to TRBD2. V shed 5 bases, J shed 3 bases, and the junction held 4 bases outside the gene matches. The CDR3 spans 15 residues. Per germline, CDR1 KGHSH and CDR2 LQKENI. Here the CDR3 reads CASSARLAGYNEQFF. CDR3 coding DNA: TGTGCCAGCTCAGCAAGACTAGCGGGCTACAATGAGCAGTTCTTC.

The chain carries TRBV29-1 and TRBJ2-1; D might be TRBD1 (6 bases). CDR3 length: 15 amino acids. CDR1 is SQVTM, CDR2 ANQGSEA, per germline. V was clipped by 0 bases and J by 3 bases, with 12 bases between them. The CDR3 DNA reads as TGCAGCGTTGAAGAGCAAGACAGGAGCTACAATGAGCAGTTCTTC. Translating gives CSVEEQDRSYNEQFF.